This TCR beta chain was observed in a study of blood T cell repertoires in COVID-19. Study-level background: Material from acute and convalescent COVID-19 was sourced from the United States, Italy and Spain. PBMCs, B-cell-depleted T cells, or T cells were the source of the cDNA or gDNA that made up the material.

Original data processing: Researchers report that nucleated cell counts were estimated from reference gene primer amplification. Sequencing was performed with immunoSEQ multiplex PCR; in TCRdb, only in-frame clones are kept and a portion is missing. The D gene and trimming were derived from the DNA, and the V and J assignments and clone size from that table. The sample yields about 400,000 clones, 89% seen once. The length of the CDR3 is 17 residues. Germline assignment: CDR1 SGHKS and CDR2 YYEKEE (reference sequence). The ends were cut back, 3 bases at V and 1 base at J, with 17 bases in the middle.

The sequencing input was peripheral blood. The chain is built from TRBV5-5 and TRBJ1-5, with D maybe TRBD1 (6 bases). The source is a man aged 35 to 55 with acute or convalescent COVID-19. CDR3 DNA: TGTGCCAGCAGCTGGGGGCCGGAGCGGGGGAGCAATCAGCCCCAGCATTTT. Encoded protein: CASSWGPERGSNQPQHF.